Listed here are 13 T cell receptor beta chains from one sample, sequenced in a study of Ad26.COV2.S vaccination and SARS-CoV-2 variants. Clones were sequenced by immunoSEQ multiplex PCR, and TCRdb holds only the in-frame ones, with some missing. The data hold about 440,000 clones, with 90% observed a single time. Treatment noted: around 19 received Ad26.COV2.S at low or high dose, single or two shots; roughly 5 received placebo; per-sample allocation not given. Sampling was done on day 63 after the first vaccine or placebo injection. The source material was peripheral blood, sampled in a trial of Ad26.COV2.S vaccine versus placebo. The receptors were sampled from a person between 18 and 60 years old who received the Ad26.COV2.S COVID-19 vaccine or a placebo.

This clone came up a few times. The rearrangement joins TRBV3-1 (or the pseudogene TRBV3-2) to TRBJ2-1; a possible D gene is TRBD1 (5 bases). The CDR3 has 13 residues. Germline V gene data show CDR1 as LGHDT and CDR2 as YNNKEL (reference sequence). Trimming stripped 0 bases from V and 14 bases from J, with 14 bases between. The CDR3 DNA reads TGTGCCAGCAGCCAAGAACTCAGGGATAGGAAGTTCTTC. It translates to CASSQELRDRKFF.

This clone was observed a handful of times. The chain recombines TRBV9 with TRBJ2-2, with TRBD2 identical over 13 bases. J lost 4 bases, V lost 4 bases, and 4 bases had no gene match. Germline V lookup: CDR1 SGDLS, CDR2 YYNGEE. This CDR3 contains 16 residues. DNA for the CDR3: TGTGCCAGCAGCCCTACTAGCGGGAGGGCCACCGGGGAGCTGTTTTTT. It is translated as CASSPTSGRATGELFF.

This clone was found once. This sequence joins TRBV6-4 and TRBJ2-1; weak D call: TRBD1 (5 bases). V dropped 2 bases and J dropped 7 bases, with 9 bases sitting between them. CDR1 MRHNA and CDR2 SNTAGT come from the germline V gene. This CDR3 comprises 13 residues. CDR3: CASSDLQGNEQFF. In DNA form, the CDR3 reads TGTGCCAGCAGTGACCTCCAGGGTAATGAGCAGTTCTTC.

V usage is TRBV19 and J usage is TRBJ1-5; D remains unclear. The V and J ends lost 0 bases and 7 bases respectively, with 13 bases between them. The CDR3 extends over 15 amino acids. Germline CDR1 reads LNHDA; CDR2 reads SQIVND (reference sequence). CDR3 coding DNA: TGTGCCAGTAGTATAGATTGGCAGGCCGGCCAGCCCCAGCATTTT. Its protein product is CASSIDWQAGQPQHF. The full variable domain, rest sourced from reference TRBV19 and TRBJ1-5, is DGGITQSPKYLFRKEGQNVTLSCEQNLNHDAMYWYRQDPGQGLRLIYYSQIVNDFQKGDIAEGYSVSREKKESFPLTVTSAQKNPTAFYLCASSIDWQAGQPQHFGDGTRLSIL.

The chain couples TRBV4-1 to TRBJ2-7; 9 bases agree with TRBD1. The junction had 7 bases not matched to a gene; V was cut back by 4 bases and J by 3 bases. The length of the CDR3 is 15 residues. Germline CDR1 and CDR2: MGHRA and YSYEKL. CDR3 nucleotides: TGCGCCAGCAGCCCCGTGCAGGGACAGGGCTACGAGCAGTACTTC. It encodes CASSPVQGQGYEQYF.

This chain links TRBV7-3 with TRBJ2-1; 11 nucleotides align to TRBD2. This CDR3 region has 17 residues. CDR1 is SGHTA, CDR2 FQGTGA, per germline. The trim removed 0 bases at V and 10 bases at J, leaving 11 bases unmatched. CDR3 sequence (DNA): TGTGCCAGCAGCTTAACCCCGGGACTAGCGGCCCATAGCGAGCAGTTCTTC. The encoded protein is CASSLTPGLAAHSEQFF. Combining the CDR3 with reference TRBV7-3 and TRBJ2-1 gives the whole variable domain GAGVSQTPSNKVTEKGKYVELRCDPISGHTALYWYRQSLGQGPEFLIYFQGTGAADDSGLPNDRFFAVRPEGSVSTLKIQRTERGDSAVYLCASSLTPGLAAHSEQFFGPGTRLTVL.

This chain joins TRBV19 and TRBJ1-5, with no clear D. Germline CDR1 and CDR2: LNHDA and SQIVND (reference sequence). Trimming took 3 bases from V and 0 from J, leaving 3 bases between them. The CDR3 spans 13 residues. CDR3 in amino acids: CASSMGSNQPQHF. CDR3 DNA: TGTGCCAGTAGTATGGGTAGCAATCAGCCCCAGCATTTT.

The rearrangement uses TRBV7-2 and TRBJ1-2; D remains ambiguous. Germline CDR1 is SGHTA and CDR2 is FQGNSA. The CDR3 loop spans 12 amino acids. Trimming removed 5 bases at V and 8 bases at J, with 12 bases between. This chain's CDR3 is CASSPPRWGYTF. CDR3 nucleotides: TGTGCCAGCAGCCCCCCCCGGTGGGGCTACACCTTC.

V gene TRBV11-2 combines with J gene TRBJ2-2; 7 bases are a match to TRBD2. Trimming cost V 0 bases and J 1 base; bases outside gene matches: 8. The CDR3 runs to 18 residues. Germline loops: CDR1 SGHAT, CDR2 FQNNGV. CDR3 DNA sequence: TGTGCCAGCAGCTTAGACCTCAGCGGGATTGGGAACACCGGGGAGCTGTTTTTT. This sequence encodes CASSLDLSGIGNTGELFF.

This chain joins TRBV14 and TRBJ2-2; TRBD2 agrees at 8 bases. Germline V gene lookup returns CDR1 SGHDN and CDR2 FVKESK. The junction had 2 bases not matched to a gene; V was cut back by 2 bases and J by 6 bases. This CDR3 comprises 14 residues. This CDR3 is CASSQLAGPGELFF. The CDR3 nucleotides read TGTGCCAGCAGCCAACTAGCGGGTCCCGGGGAGCTGTTTTTT.

V usage is TRBV5-4 and J usage is TRBJ2-7; TRBD2 is a possible D gene (5 bases). The length of the CDR3 is 15 residues. The V end was cut by 0 bases, the J end by 3 bases, with 13 bases between. Looked up from germline, CDR1 is SGHNT and CDR2 is YYREEE (reference sequence). CDR3 sequence: CASSLAGVLNYEQYF. CDR3 nucleotide sequence: TGTGCCAGCAGCTTGGCCGGGGTTCTCAACTACGAGCAGTACTTC.

The rearrangement uses TRBV9 and TRBJ2-1, with D possibly TRBD2 on 5 matching bases. V shed 3 bases and J shed 6 bases, with 16 bases lying between them. This CDR3 contains 15 residues. CDR1 and CDR2 from the germline V gene are SGDLS and YYNGEE. Written as DNA, the CDR3 is TGTGCCAGCAGCGGGGGTACACTAGGACGCAATGAGCAGTTCTTC. Its protein product is CASSGGTLGRNEQFF.

The chain employs TRBV24-1 and TRBJ1-2, with a tentative D call TRBD1 (5 bases). Looked up from germline, CDR1 is KGHDR and CDR2 is SFDVKD. The CDR3 totals 14 residues. V was trimmed by 3 bases and J by 1 base, leaving 8 bases between them. CDR3 protein: CATSDQGLNYGYTF. In DNA, the CDR3 is TGTGCCACCAGTGATCAGGGACTTAACTATGGCTACACCTTC.